The entry below gives a single T cell receptor beta chain sequence along with its context. This record belongs to a study of CDR3 diversity in severe acne. Each CDR3 protein gets one entry after TCRdb re-called the PCR reads with MiXCR. Of about 90,000 distinct CDR3 sequences listed, around 50% are singletons. The CDR3 covers 16 residues. Germline assignment: CDR1 LGHNA and CDR2 YSLEER. Germline trimming cut 2 bases from V and 7 bases from J; bases unmatched to any gene: 11. The chain combines TRBV4-3 with TRBJ2-4; 7 nucleotides agree with TRBD1. The sequencing sample was made of blood. This receptor was obtained from a male donor with severe acne vulgaris. CDR3 protein: CASSQSILDRRNIQYF. CDR3 in DNA: TGCGCCAGCAGCCAATCTATCCTGGACAGGAGGAACATTCAGTACTTC.